This T cell receptor beta chain is from a study of blood T cell repertoires in COVID-19. Trimming pared 4 bases from V and 3 bases from J, leaving 9 bases between. Germline CDR1 and CDR2: SGHTA and FQGTGA. The CDR3 consists of 13 residues. This clone occurred a few times. Authors' methods: Reference gene primers were amplified, and this amplification served to estimate nucleated cell counts. Profiled with immunoSEQ multiplex PCR; TCRdb holds only in-frame clones, not every one. The V and J calls and clone size were taken over from that table, and D and trimming were inferred from the DNA. The repertoire holds around 150,000 clones, with roughly 85% as singletons.

The V gene is TRBV7-3, the J gene TRBJ1-1; D not certain. The specimen was peripheral blood. This TCR was sampled from a human donor with acute or convalescent COVID-19. The donor label of this sample is uncertain. The CDR3 loop is CASSSFTDTEAFF. The CDR3 bases are TGTGCCAGCAGCTCCTTTACGGACACTGAAGCTTTCTTT.